The clone carrying this T cell receptor beta chain has a count of ten or more. The data belong to a study of T cells in Graves' hyperthyroidism and ophthalmopathy. Across the study: The blood sample was taken at first diagnosis, before treatment began.

Stability of Graves' hyperthyroidism was defined as absent ophthalmopathy progression within 18 months. Thyroid ultrasound and orbital computed tomography, with clinical symptoms and serum thyroxine and TRAb, informed diagnoses. The germline V and J ends were trimmed by 7 bases and 1 base, with 4 bases remaining between them. The germline gives CDR1 DFQATT, CDR2 SNEGSKA (reference sequence). The CDR3 contains 10 residues. The source material, RNA transcripts, was used to amplify TCR beta CDR3 regions. HTBI primers were employed in a first-round RT-PCR of the TCR CDR3. TCRdb ran MiXCR on the multiplex PCR reads and lists one entry per CDR3 protein. The data contain 600,000 to 750,000 distinct CDR3 sequences, 15% to 20% of them seen just once; the ten biggest clones take up 15% to 18%.

Sequences were obtained from blood. The chain links TRBV20-1 to TRBJ1-1; no reliable D call. This clonotype was sampled from a man over 45 with Graves' hyperthyroidism. The CDR3 reads CSEGNTEAFF. CDR3 nucleotides: TGCAGTGAGGGGAACACTGAAGCTTTCTTT.